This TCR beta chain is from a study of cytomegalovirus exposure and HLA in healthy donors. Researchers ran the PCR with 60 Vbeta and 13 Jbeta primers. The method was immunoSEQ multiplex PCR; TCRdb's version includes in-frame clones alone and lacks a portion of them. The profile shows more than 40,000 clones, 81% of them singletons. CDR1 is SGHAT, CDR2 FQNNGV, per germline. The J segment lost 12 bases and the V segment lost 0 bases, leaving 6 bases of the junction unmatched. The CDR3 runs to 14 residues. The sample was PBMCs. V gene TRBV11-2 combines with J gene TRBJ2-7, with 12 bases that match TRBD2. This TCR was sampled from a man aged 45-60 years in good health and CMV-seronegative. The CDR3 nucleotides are TGTGCCAGCAGCTTAGAACCTAGCGGGAGGGCCGGGTACTTC. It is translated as CASSLEPSGRAGYF.